What follows are 5 T cell receptor beta chains derived from one specimen sequenced in a study of CD8+ T cells in alopecia areata. Treatment denoted: oral pan-JAK inhibitor, 5-10 mg twice daily. RNA was isolated and reverse transcribed to cDNA, the sequencing template. Measured with immunoSEQ multiplex PCR; TCRdb has only the in-frame clones, and not every one. The sample carries about 180,000 clones, roughly 60% recorded once. The sequencing used CD4+ T cells sorted from blood, collected at approximately week 56, from a patient treated with tofacitinib. The source is a human donor with alopecia areata.

The chain couples TRBV2 to TRBJ1-4; no reliable D call. V dropped 5 bases and J dropped 4 bases, with 11 bases sitting between them. This CDR3 comprises 14 residues. Germline loops: CDR1 SNHLY, CDR2 FYNNEI. The CDR3 bases are TGTGCCAGCAGTCGGCGGGTGATTAATGAAAAACTGTTTTTT. Translated, it gives CASSRRVINEKLFF.

The chain links TRBV5-1 to TRBJ1-1; a weak D match, TRBD1 (5 bases). The germline V gene encodes CDR1 SGHRS and CDR2 YFSETQ. CDR3 size: 15 residues. V was shortened by 3 bases and J by 3 bases, with 15 bases between the two germline ends. DNA for the CDR3: TGCGCCAGCAGCTACACAGGTCCCCGGGACACTGAAGCTTTCTTT. It codes for CASSYTGPRDTEAFF.

The J gene is TRBJ2-1, the V gene TRBV6-8, with 10 bases identical to TRBD2. With 5 bases clipped from V and 10 bases from J, the junction kept 8 bases outside the gene matches. CDR3 length: 14 amino acids. Germline CDR1 reads MNHGY; CDR2 reads SAAAGT. CDR3 in DNA: TGTGCCAGCAGTCTTCAGCGGGGGGGCCTGGAGCAGTTCTTC. It is translated as CASSLQRGGLEQFF.

The chain is built from TRBV6-5 and TRBJ2-5; 7 bases are a match to TRBD1. V trimming: 5 bases; J trimming: 5 bases; junction bases outside the gene matches: 5. Germline assignment: CDR1 MNHEY and CDR2 SVGAGI. The CDR3 runs 13 residues. The CDR3 reads CASSTDRVETQYF. The CDR3 DNA follows: TGTGCCAGCAGTACTGACAGGGTGGAGACCCAGTACTTC.

The chain is built from TRBV7-9 and TRBJ1-1; D unclear. This CDR3 is built from 15 residues. Trimming removed 2 bases at V and 0 bases at J, with 10 bases between. CDR1 SEHNR and CDR2 FQNEAQ come from the germline V gene (reference sequence). The CDR3 DNA sequence: TGTGCCAGCAGCTTAATAGGGAGCATGAACACTGAAGCTTTCTTT. Its protein product is CASSLIGSMNTEAFF.